The source of this TCR beta chain is a study of shared clonotypes between healthy human individuals. Broader study findings: What rarefaction showed was incomplete sorted-subset sequencing despite large depth.

This clone was seen a few times. Its antigen is as yet unknown. In the same sample, other DNA sequences code for this CDR3. A split of CD4+ cells into CD45RA+ naive and CD45RA-negative memory subsets was performed. V lost 2 bases and J 1 base, leaving 2 bases between the germline ends. Germline CDR1 reads MDHEN; CDR2 reads SYDVKM. The CDR3 has 12 amino acids. Data came from immunoSEQ multiplex PCR; TCRdb stores just in-frame clones and leaves some out. This table has roughly 650,000 clones, roughly 97% appearing once. The sequenced material came from naive CD4+ T cells sorted from blood. The subset was: CD45RA+ positively selected. V is TRBV28 and J is TRBJ1-2; D call uncertain. The clonotype was recovered from a woman in her twenties or thirties in good health. The CDR3 loop reads CASSLLNYGYTF. The CDR3, as DNA: TGTGCCAGCAGTTTACTTAACTATGGCTACACCTTC.